The 27 T cell receptor beta chains reported below all come from one sample, sequenced in a study of naive and memory T cell subsets. Two oligonucleotides, mixed equimolar, formed the beta constant-region primer covering TRBC1 and TRBC2. TCRdb re-called the UMI-ligation and nested PCR reads through MiXCR, storing one row per CDR3 protein. The sample consists of some 87,000 distinct CDR3 sequences, 5.5% to 8.5% of them appearing once. The source material was central memory CD4+ T cells from blood. Source of these receptors: a human donor in good health.

On this clonotype: A much larger clone lies one base from this, so it may be a read error. The chain uses TRBV27 and TRBJ2-3; D not resolved. Trimming removed 4 bases from V and 10 bases from J, with 15 bases in between. CDR1 MNHEY and CDR2 SMNVEV come from the germline V gene (reference sequence). This CDR3 is 13 amino acids long. The CDR3 region is CASSSDRKSAQYF. In DNA form, the CDR3 reads TGTGCCAGCAGTTCAGACCGGAAGTCCGCGCAGTATTTT.

This clonotype has just a few counts. The chain has TRBV10-3 and TRBJ2-1; 9 positions agree with TRBD2. Germline assignment: CDR1 ENHRY and CDR2 SYGVKD. The V and J ends lost 2 bases and 9 bases, in that order; junction bases with no gene match: 8. The CDR3 has 15 residues. The CDR3 protein is CAISEQLAGEGEQFF. The CDR3 DNA follows: TGTGCCATCAGTGAGCAGTTAGCGGGAGAGGGTGAGCAGTTCTTC.

This clonotype came up many times. The chain couples TRBV7-3 to TRBJ1-6; the D is unclear. Germline V CDR1 and CDR2: SGHTA, FQGTGA. Trimming removed 4 bases from V and 5 bases from J, with 9 bases in between. There are 14 residues in the CDR3. The CDR3 loop is CASSSGSNNSPLHF. The DNA of the CDR3 is TGTGCCAGCAGCTCCGGCAGCAATAATTCACCCCTCCACTTT.

This clonotype was recorded many times. The CDR3 sequence: CASSQGGNEQFF. The CDR3 region has the DNA TGTGCCAGCAGCCAAGGGGGTAATGAGCAGTTCTTC. This chain uses TRBV3-1 with TRBJ2-1, with unresolved D. CDR1 is LGHDT and CDR2 is YNNKEL in the germline V gene (reference sequence). The V end was cut by 1 base, the J end by 7 bases, with 5 bases between. The CDR3 length is 12 residues.

This clonotype was recorded at least ten times. V and J are TRBV29-1 and TRBJ1-1; TRBD1 aligns across 8 bases. The CDR3 is 12 residues long. The germline V gene encodes CDR1 SQVTM and CDR2 ANQGSEA. V was clipped by 7 bases and J by 5 bases; unmatched bases: 6. Here the CDR3 DNA reads TGCAGCGCCATGACAGGGGCGACTGAAGCTTTCTTT. Protein: CSAMTGATEAFF.

In its sample, this clonotype was seen a few times. The chain employs TRBV12-3 or TRBV12-4 and TRBJ2-3; 9 positions match TRBD2. The V segment lost 3 bases and the J segment 0 bases; nucleotides outside the gene matches: 7. The CDR3 has 17 residues. The CDR3 region is CASSFTGTSGSTDTQYF. The DNA of the CDR3 is TGTGCCAGCAGTTTTACGGGAACTAGCGGGAGCACAGATACGCAGTATTTT.

The chain has TRBV6-1 and TRBJ2-3, with 8 bases aligning to TRBD2. J gave up 4 bases and V 2 bases, and 11 bases lay outside the gene matches. CDR3 size: 17 residues. Germline V lookup: CDR1 MNHNS, CDR2 SASEGT. The CDR3: CASSEYVRSGGADTQYF. The CDR3 region has the DNA TGTGCCAGCAGTGAATACGTAAGGAGCGGGGGTGCAGATACGCAGTATTTT.

The V call is TRBV18, the J call TRBJ2-1, with D possibly TRBD2 on 5 matching bases. CDR3 size: 15 residues. The ends were cut back, 3 bases at V and 4 bases at J, with 13 bases in the middle. Germline V gene sequence: CDR1 KGHSH, CDR2 LQKENI. For the CDR3, the DNA is TGTGCCAGCTCACCGGACTCCCCGGATTACAATGAGCAGTTCTTC. Translation: CASSPDSPDYNEQFF.

The sample holds many counts of this clonotype. The gene calls are TRBV28 and TRBJ1-2; possibly TRBD1 for D (6 bases). CDR1 is MDHEN and CDR2 is SYDVKM in the germline V gene. V gave up 3 bases and J gave up 4 bases, with 15 bases separating them. The CDR3 loop spans 15 amino acids. The CDR3, as DNA: TGTGCCAGCAGTTTCGGTCAGGGGCAAGGCTATGGCTACACCTTC. Amino acids: CASSFGQGQGYGYTF.

This clonotype ranks as medium-sized. The gene calls are TRBV2 and TRBJ2-4, with D possibly being TRBD1 (6 bases). The germline V and J ends were trimmed by 6 bases and 0 bases, with 12 bases remaining between them. The CDR3 consists of 15 residues. Germline V gene lookup returns CDR1 SNHLY and CDR2 FYNNEI. The CDR3 spells CASREQGLAKNIQYF. Written as DNA, the CDR3 is TGTGCCAGCAGGGAACAGGGTCTAGCCAAAAACATTCAGTACTTC. The full variable domain, its missing parts supplied by reference TRBV2 and TRBJ2-4, is EPEVTQTPSHQVTQMGQEVILRCVPISNHLYFYWYRQILGQKVEFLVSFYNNEISEKSEIFDDQFSVERPDGSNFTLKIRSTKLEDSAMYFCASREQGLAKNIQYFGAGTRLSVL.

The table lists this clonotype with many counts. J is TRBJ2-7 and V is TRBV18; D is perhaps TRBD1 (8 bases). This CDR3 spans 15 amino acids. Germline-derived CDR1 and CDR2 are KGHSH and LQKENI. V lost 1 base, J lost 2 bases, and 12 bases lay in between. The CDR3 DNA follows: TGTGCCAGCTCACCACAGCGGGACAGGCCCTACGAGCAGTACTTC. It yields the protein CASSPQRDRPYEQYF.

This clonotype was picked up many times. This chain joins TRBV28 and TRBJ1-5; no firm D call. Per the germline V gene, CDR1 is MDHEN and CDR2 is SYDVKM. Trimming removed 6 bases from V and 0 bases from J, with 12 bases in between. CDR3 size: 15 residues. The CDR3 region is CASSPVKFSNQPQHF. As DNA, the CDR3 is TGTGCCAGCAGCCCAGTTAAGTTTAGCAATCAGCCCCAGCATTTT.

This clonotype has more than one count but fewer than ten. This chain joins TRBV7-2 and TRBJ2-1; 12 bases fit TRBD2. Looked up from germline, CDR1 is SGHTA and CDR2 is FQGNSA. The trim removed 5 bases at V and 4 bases at J, leaving 3 bases unmatched. The CDR3 covers 15 residues. The CDR3 loop reads CASSTTSGGYNEQFF. The CDR3, as DNA: TGTGCCAGCAGCACGACTAGCGGGGGATACAATGAGCAGTTCTTC.

This clonotype was seen ten or more times. The J gene is TRBJ2-1, the V gene TRBV27; D uncertain. The CDR3 contains 12 residues. Trimming pared 6 bases from V and 7 bases from J, leaving 10 bases between. In germline, CDR1 is MNHEY, CDR2 SMNVEV (reference sequence). CDR3: CASSRGSNEQFF. The CDR3 DNA follows: TGTGCCAGCAGCCGAGGAAGTAATGAGCAGTTCTTC.

In this sample, this clonotype turned up many times. V and J are TRBV6-6 and TRBJ1-6, with TRBD1 matching 7 bases. Germline values: CDR1 MNHNY, CDR2 SVGAGI (reference sequence). Trimming took 2 bases from V and 2 from J; bases not matched to a gene: 6. This CDR3 region has 17 residues. CDR3 nucleotide sequence: TGTGCCAGCAGTTACCCCCGACAGGGCCCCTATAATTCACCCCTCCACTTT. Translated, it gives CASSYPRQGPYNSPLHF.

There are a few counts of this clonotype. The chain is built from TRBV2 and TRBJ1-6; weak D call: TRBD1 (5 bases). With 4 bases removed from V and 0 bases from J, the gap between germline ends came to 13 bases. The CDR3 contains 17 residues. Germline loops: CDR1 SNHLY, CDR2 FYNNEI. CDR3 amino acids: CASSGGPGSSYNSPLHF. The CDR3 DNA reads TGTGCCAGCAGTGGGGGCCCGGGAAGCTCCTATAATTCACCCCTCCACTTT.

The chain recombines TRBV9 with TRBJ2-7; D is undetermined. The V end lost 5 bases, the J end lost 1 base, and 16 bases lay between the germline ends. The CDR3 sequence is 15 residues long. Germline V gene lookup returns CDR1 SGDLS and CDR2 YYNGEE. The CDR3 DNA is TGTGCCAGCAGTCCCGGCGATAGCCTTTCCTACGAGCAGTACTTC. As protein: CASSPGDSLSYEQYF.

Note on this clonotype: A much larger clone lies a single base off, so this may be a read error. The V call is TRBV25-1, the J call TRBJ1-5, with TRBD1 identical over 10 bases. Germline V lookup: CDR1 MGHDK, CDR2 SYGVNS. Trimming took 4 bases from V and 7 from J; bases not matched to a gene: 10. The CDR3 covers 16 residues. CDR3 in amino acids: CASSGETGGFEQPQHF. In nucleotides, the CDR3 is TGTGCCAGCAGTGGGGAGACAGGGGGCTTCGAGCAGCCCCAGCATTTT.

This clonotype has ten or more counts. The chain uses TRBV3-1 and TRBJ2-1, with 9 nucleotides matching TRBD2. V lost 1 base to trimming and J lost 7 bases; unmatched junction nucleotides: 11. The CDR3 runs to 17 residues. Germline loops: CDR1 LGHDT, CDR2 YNNKEL (reference sequence). CDR3 in amino acids: CASSQGTIGLAGNEQFF. The CDR3, as DNA: TGTGCCAGCAGCCAAGGCACCATAGGCCTAGCGGGAAATGAGCAGTTCTTC.

This clonotype occurred many times. J is TRBJ1-4 and V is TRBV30; tentatively, D is TRBD1 (5 bases). Trimming pared 0 bases from V and 8 bases from J, leaving 10 bases between. This CDR3 has 13 residues. Germline V gives CDR1 GTSNPN, CDR2 SVGIG (reference sequence). CDR3 residues: CAWSVQAEEKLFF. The CDR3 coding sequence is TGTGCCTGGAGTGTACAGGCTGAGGAAAAACTGTTTTTT.

This clonotype has ten or more counts. V and J are TRBV2 and TRBJ1-3; no clear D. Germline values: CDR1 SNHLY, CDR2 FYNNEI. The CDR3 covers 14 residues. Trimming shortened V by 3 bases and J by 0 bases, and 6 bases separated the two germline ends. CDR3 residues: CASSDRRSGNTIYF. As DNA, the CDR3 is TGTGCCAGCAGTGACCGGCGCTCTGGAAACACCATATATTTT.

At least ten counts were recorded for this clonotype. V is TRBV12-3 or TRBV12-4 and J is TRBJ2-7; no clear D. V was pared by 5 bases and J by 6 bases, with 14 bases between. The CDR3 sequence is 13 residues long. This chain's CDR3 is CASSPAKFAEQYF. The CDR3 DNA reads as TGTGCCAGCAGTCCCGCTAAGTTTGCCGAGCAGTACTTC.

This clonotype was seen ten or more times. This sequence joins TRBV30 and TRBJ2-3; 9 nucleotides agree with TRBD1. V dropped 4 bases and J dropped 3; count of bases not matched to a gene: 5. CDR1 and CDR2 (germline): GTSNPN, SVGIG (reference sequence). This CDR3 is built from 14 residues. This CDR3 reads CAWIPGTGTDTQYF. As DNA, the CDR3 is TGTGCCTGGATCCCCGGGACAGGGACAGATACGCAGTATTTT.

The chain employs TRBV19 and TRBJ2-5; 7 bases are a match to TRBD1. The CDR3 spans 11 residues. V lost 6 bases, J lost 7 bases, and 2 bases stayed unmatched. The germline V gene encodes CDR1 LNHDA and CDR2 SQIVND (reference sequence). The CDR3 coding sequence is TGTGCCAGTAGGGCAGGGGGGACCCAGTACTTC. It yields the protein CASRAGGTQYF. The complete variable domain, with remaining parts taken from reference TRBV19 and TRBJ2-5, reads DGGITQSPKYLFRKEGQNVTLSCEQNLNHDAMYWYRQDPGQGLRLIYYSQIVNDFQKGDIAEGYSVSREKKESFPLTVTSAQKNPTAFYLCASRAGGTQYFGPGTRLLVL.

This clonotype came up many times. The chain is built from TRBV4-2 and TRBJ2-2; D is ambiguous. Trimming took off 4 bases at V and 5 bases at J, with 14 bases between the two ends. This CDR3 is built from 15 residues. Germline CDR1 is LGHNA and CDR2 is YNFKEQ. CDR3 sequence: CASSPTIFGTGELFF. The CDR3 region has the DNA TGTGCCAGCAGCCCTACCATATTTGGAACCGGGGAGCTGTTTTTT.

This clonotype was seen many times. The chain is built from TRBV18 and TRBJ1-2; 9 bases match TRBD1. The CDR3 runs 16 residues. With 2 bases clipped from V and 0 bases from J, the junction kept 4 bases outside the gene matches. Germline V gene data show CDR1 as KGHSH and CDR2 as LQKENI. DNA for the CDR3: TGTGCCAGCTCACCAGTGACAGGGGGATCTAACTATGGCTACACCTTC. This codes for CASSPVTGGSNYGYTF.

This clonotype was seen a few times. J is TRBJ2-3 and V is TRBV4-2; D gene uncertain. The CDR3 consists of 12 residues. Per germline, CDR1 LGHNA and CDR2 YNFKEQ. V gave up 0 bases and J gave up 7 bases, with 5 bases separating them. CDR3: CASSQEGYTQYF. Here the CDR3 DNA reads TGTGCCAGCAGCCAAGAGGGATATACGCAGTATTTT.